A single sample is the source of the 25 T cell receptor beta chains below, sequenced in a study of T cells in Graves' hyperthyroidism and ophthalmopathy. TCR beta CDR3 sequences were amplified from RNA transcripts. TCR CDR3 regions were first amplified by RT-PCR with HTBI primers. TCRdb reprocessed the multiplex PCR reads via MiXCR and lists one record per CDR3 protein. Among a few hundred thousand distinct CDR3 sequences listed, approximately 16% were seen once. Sequenced: blood. These receptors were taken from a woman aged 55-70 years with Graves' ophthalmopathy.

The table lists this clonotype with many counts. V and J are TRBV27 and TRBJ2-7; 7 nucleotides match TRBD1. CDR3 length: 18 residues. The ends lost 5 bases at V and 4 bases at J; junction bases unmatched: 20. The germline V gene has CDR1 MNHEY and CDR2 SMNVEV (reference sequence). The CDR3 nucleotides are TGTGCCAGCAGTCCGACCATACCCCCAGCGGCAGGGGGTTACGAGCAGTACTTC. Its protein is CASSPTIPPAAGGYEQYF.

This clonotype was picked up many times. The chain links TRBV6-5 to TRBJ2-2, with 10 bases that match TRBD2. Per the germline V gene, CDR1 is MNHEY and CDR2 is SVGAGI. The CDR3 is 19 amino acids. V lost 0 bases to trimming and J lost 5 bases; unmatched junction nucleotides: 12. DNA for the CDR3: TGTGCCAGCAGTTACTCGAGTCCTAGCGGGAGTATGGGTACCGGGGAGCTGTTTTTT. This sequence encodes CASSYSSPSGSMGTGELFF.

The rearrangement uses TRBV20-1 and TRBJ1-4, with a possible D match to TRBD1 (5 bases). Germline V CDR1 and CDR2: DFQATT, SNEGSKA (reference sequence). The ends were cut back, 2 bases at V and 2 bases at J, with 18 bases in the middle. The CDR3 sequence is 17 residues long. CDR3 amino acids: CSARKGSGPPTNEKLFF. The CDR3 DNA sequence: TGCAGTGCTAGAAAGGGGTCAGGGCCACCCACTAATGAAAAACTGTTTTTT.

The rearrangement uses TRBV12-3 or TRBV12-4 and TRBJ2-6, with a tentative D call TRBD2 (7 bases). CDR3 length: 18 residues. V lost 0 bases to trimming and J lost 4 bases, with 16 bases between them. In DNA, the CDR3 is TGTGCCAGCAGTTTAGCAGGGAGGGGGGTCGGAGGGGCCAACGTCCTGACTTTC. This sequence encodes CASSLAGRGVGGANVLTF.

This clonotype was observed a few times. V is TRBV7-3 and J is TRBJ1-1; D remains unclear. CDR3 length: 14 amino acids. Trimming stripped 1 base from V and 4 bases from J, with 10 bases between. Germline CDR1 and CDR2: SGHTA and FQGTGA. DNA of the CDR3: TGTGCCAGCAGCTTAAACACCCAGAGCACTGAAGCTTTCTTT. It translates to CASSLNTQSTEAFF.

This clonotype was seen at least ten times. This chain uses TRBV20-1 with TRBJ2-3; D gene unclear. CDR3 length: 13 amino acids. Germline V CDR1 and CDR2: DFQATT, SNEGSKA (reference sequence). The V end was cut by 1 base, the J end by 4 bases, with 9 bases between. The CDR3 reads CSARGTFADTQYF. The DNA for the CDR3 is TGCAGTGCTAGAGGGACCTTCGCAGATACGCAGTATTTT.

This clonotype was detected ten times or more. V is TRBV4-1 and J is TRBJ1-4; unclear D gene. This CDR3 is 16 amino acids long. Germline V gives CDR1 MGHRA, CDR2 YSYEKL. V lost 0 bases to trimming and J lost 5 bases, with 13 bases between them. Written as DNA, the CDR3 is TGCGCCAGCAGCCAAGAAGGCGCATCCAGGAATGAAAAACTGTTTTTT. This encodes CASSQEGASRNEKLFF.

This clonotype appeared many times. The chain carries TRBV27 and TRBJ2-7, with 7 bases that match TRBD1. V shed 6 bases and J 1 base; nucleotides not matched to a gene: 3. The CDR3 spans 13 residues. Per germline, CDR1 MNHEY and CDR2 SMNVEV (reference sequence). The CDR3 DNA sequence: TGTGCCAGCAGAAGGGACAGTTCCTACGAGCAGTACTTC. Translating it yields CASRRDSSYEQYF.

This clonotype showed up many times. In DNA form, the CDR3 reads TGTGCCAGCAGTCTCGCCGGACACGACTCTGGAAACACCATATATTTT. This sequence encodes CASSLAGHDSGNTIYF. V gene TRBV28 combines with J gene TRBJ1-3; tentatively, D is TRBD1 (5 bases). V shed 5 bases and J shed 0 bases, with 14 bases lying between them. The CDR3 loop spans 16 amino acids. Per the germline V gene, CDR1 is MDHEN and CDR2 is SYDVKM.

There are a few counts of this clonotype. J is TRBJ1-5 and V is TRBV19; no definite D call. The CDR3 covers 14 residues. Germline CDR1 LNHDA, CDR2 SQIVND (reference sequence). The ends were cut back, 0 bases at V and 10 bases at J, with 13 bases in the middle. The CDR3 DNA reads TGTGCCAGTAGTATAGAGAGACTCCCGGTTCCCCAGCATTTT. It codes for CASSIERLPVPQHF.

In regard to this clonotype: A read error may produce the germline difference seen at one junction end. This CDR3 is CATSDSGTGSNEKVFF. The CDR3 coding sequence is TGTGCCACCAGTGATTCGGGGACAGGAAGTAATGAAAAAGTGTTTTTT. V is TRBV24-1 and J is TRBJ1-4, with 8 bases lining up with TRBD1. Looked up from germline, CDR1 is KGHDR and CDR2 is SFDVKD. The CDR3 has 16 amino acids.

This rearrangement joins TRBV27 to TRBJ2-1; tentatively, D is TRBD2 (7 bases). CDR1 is MNHEY and CDR2 is SMNVEV in the germline V gene (reference sequence). This CDR3 contains 16 residues. The germline V and J ends were trimmed by 1 base and 4 bases, with 14 bases remaining between them. In DNA, the CDR3 is TGTGCCAGCAGTTTATATGGGGGGGCCCTATACAATGAGCAGTTCTTC. This encodes CASSLYGGALYNEQFF.

Many counts were recorded for this clonotype. The chain has TRBV4-1 and TRBJ1-2; 9 positions match TRBD1. The CDR3 contains 14 residues. Germline assignment: CDR1 MGHRA and CDR2 YSYEKL. V dropped 4 bases and J dropped 6; count of bases not matched to a gene: 6. CDR3 bases: TGCGCCAGCAGCCCCCGGGACAGGGTAGATGGCTACACCTTC. Amino acid sequence: CASSPRDRVDGYTF.

With regard to this clonotype: One base away lies a much larger clone, so this may be a sequencing read error. V usage is TRBV2 and J usage is TRBJ2-3; 9 bases line up with TRBD1. The CDR3 spans 13 residues. With 10 bases clipped from V and 1 base from J, the junction kept 3 bases outside the gene matches. Germline assignment: CDR1 SNHLY and CDR2 FYNNEI. The DNA of the CDR3 is TGTGCCACCAGGACAGGGGGCACAGATACGCAGTATTTT. Translated: CATRTGGTDTQYF.

This clonotype was seen ten or more times. The chain recombines TRBV2 with TRBJ2-1; 9 bases agree with TRBD1. From germline, CDR1 is SNHLY and CDR2 FYNNEI. The V gene end was trimmed by 7 bases and the J gene end by 4 bases; junction bases not matched to a gene: 8. The CDR3 totals 15 residues. This CDR3 reads CASKKDRGEYNEQFF. CDR3 sequence (DNA): TGTGCCAGCAAAAAGGACAGGGGAGAATACAATGAGCAGTTCTTC.

The sample holds many counts of this clonotype. The chain employs TRBV3-1 and TRBJ1-1; D may be TRBD1 (5 bases). The germline CDR1 and CDR2 sequences are LGHDT and YNNKEL (reference sequence). V lost 4 bases and J lost 0, with 12 bases in between. The CDR3 contains 15 residues. The chain's CDR3 is CASSPSGKMNTEAFF. The CDR3 DNA reads as TGTGCCAGCAGCCCCTCAGGGAAAATGAACACTGAAGCTTTCTTT.

The sample holds many counts of this clonotype. The J gene is TRBJ2-1, the V gene TRBV3-1; 9 bases are shared with TRBD2. V shed 1 base, J shed 6 bases, and the junction held 13 bases outside the gene matches. Germline V lookup: CDR1 LGHDT, CDR2 YNNKEL (reference sequence). The CDR3 runs 18 residues. CDR3 nucleotides: TGTGCCAGCAGCCAAGGTAGCGGGAGTCCCCATTTACCCAATGAGCAGTTCTTC. Residues: CASSQGSGSPHLPNEQFF.

This clonotype was counted many times. The V and J genes are TRBV2 and TRBJ2-7; 7 bases fit TRBD2. The CDR3 consists of 16 residues. Germline V gives CDR1 SNHLY, CDR2 FYNNEI. Trimming at V came to 0 bases and at J to 0 bases, leaving 5 bases not matched to a gene. The CDR3 loop reads CASSEALAGDSYEQYF. Written as DNA, the CDR3 is TGTGCCAGCAGTGAAGCTCTCGCGGGGGACTCCTACGAGCAGTACTTC. The whole variable domain, remainder taken from reference TRBV2 and TRBJ2-7, is EPEVTQTPSHQVTQMGQEVILRCVPISNHLYFYWYRQILGQKVEFLVSFYNNEISEKSEIFDDQFSVERPDGSNFTLKIRSTKLEDSAMYFCASSEALAGDSYEQYFGPGTRLTVT.

In this sample, this clonotype turned up many times. This chain uses TRBV3-1 with TRBJ2-1; D ambiguous. V lost 1 base and J 6 bases, leaving 10 bases between the germline ends. Germline CDR1 and CDR2: LGHDT and YNNKEL (reference sequence). The CDR3 has 14 amino acids. The CDR3 reads CASSQGVGGNEQFF. The CDR3 DNA reads as TGTGCCAGCAGCCAAGGGGTAGGCGGCAATGAGCAGTTCTTC.

This clonotype was seen more than once but under ten times. The chain is built from TRBV6-1 and TRBJ2-1; perhaps TRBD1 as D (5 bases). The length of the CDR3 is 14 residues. Germline values: CDR1 MNHNS, CDR2 SASEGT. The V gene lost 5 bases and the J gene lost 7 bases, with 15 bases spanning the gap. The chain's CDR3 is CASSRRLAGNEQFF. Written as DNA, the CDR3 is TGTGCCAGCAGTCGACGCTTGGCAGGGAATGAGCAGTTCTTC.

The V and J genes are TRBV4-2 and TRBJ2-7, with 14 bases identical to TRBD2. With 0 bases clipped from V and 7 bases from J, the junction kept 5 bases outside the gene matches. The CDR3 contains 16 residues. Germline CDR1 LGHNA, CDR2 YNFKEQ. CDR3: CASSQEQGLAGVEQYF. As DNA, the CDR3 is TGTGCCAGCAGCCAAGAACAGGGACTAGCGGGAGTGGAGCAGTACTTC.

This clonotype was seen repeatedly, ten times or more. The chain has TRBV18 and TRBJ2-7; maybe TRBD1 (5 bases). The CDR3 loop spans 14 amino acids. The germline CDR1 and CDR2 sequences are KGHSH and LQKENI. The V end was cut by 4 bases, the J end by 9 bases, with 19 bases between. CDR3 DNA: TGTGCCAGCTCACGGGAAGGGGCCTCTTCCTGGCAGTACTTC. Its translation: CASSREGASSWQYF.

This clonotype was counted at least ten times. The chain couples TRBV28 to TRBJ2-1; no reliable D call. The CDR3 is made up of 11 amino acids. V lost 3 bases and J 9 bases, leaving 6 bases between the germline ends. Germline V gives CDR1 MDHEN, CDR2 SYDVKM. The CDR3 DNA follows: TGTGCCAGCAGTTTTGGTAGTGAGCAGTTCTTC. Its protein product is CASSFGSEQFF.

This clonotype was seen a few times. This chain joins TRBV7-9 and TRBJ1-2; D call uncertain. CDR1 is SEHNR and CDR2 is FQNEAQ in the germline V gene (reference sequence). V dropped 5 bases and J dropped 6 bases, with 13 bases sitting between them. The CDR3 loop spans 13 amino acids. The CDR3 is CASSTGSWDGYTF. The DNA of the CDR3 is TGTGCCAGCAGCACCGGATCTTGGGATGGCTACACCTTC.

The sample holds many counts of this clonotype. The chain carries TRBV28 and TRBJ1-5; D is perhaps TRBD1 (5 bases). The ends were cut back, 5 bases at V and 10 bases at J, with 21 bases in the middle. Germline lookup yields CDR1 MDHEN and CDR2 SYDVKM. The CDR3 is made up of 15 amino acids. This chain's CDR3 is CASSLQTATLRPQHF. CDR3 sequence (DNA): TGTGCCAGCAGTCTACAGACAGCGACCCTACGCCCCCAGCATTTT.